The present T cell receptor beta chain was sequenced within a study of CD8 T cells in ankylosing spondylitis. One entry per CDR3 protein, called by TCRdb with MiXCR from the 5' RACE reads. The sample holds approximately 150,000 distinct CDR3 sequences, more than 40% seen once. A single count supports this clonotype. Germline V CDR1 and CDR2: MNHEY, SVGAGI. The CDR3 has 18 amino acids. The V segment lost 2 bases and the J segment 4 bases; nucleotides outside the gene matches: 9. The source of this sequence is a male donor with ankylosing spondylitis. The V gene is TRBV6-5, the J gene TRBJ2-1, with 12 bases fitting TRBD2. Sequencing input: synovial fluid, either unsorted or a sorted T cell fraction (not recorded which). The CDR3 loop is CASSYAVRTSGAYNEQFF. The CDR3 DNA reads TGTGCCAGCAGTTACGCGGTAAGGACTAGCGGGGCGTACAATGAGCAGTTCTTC.